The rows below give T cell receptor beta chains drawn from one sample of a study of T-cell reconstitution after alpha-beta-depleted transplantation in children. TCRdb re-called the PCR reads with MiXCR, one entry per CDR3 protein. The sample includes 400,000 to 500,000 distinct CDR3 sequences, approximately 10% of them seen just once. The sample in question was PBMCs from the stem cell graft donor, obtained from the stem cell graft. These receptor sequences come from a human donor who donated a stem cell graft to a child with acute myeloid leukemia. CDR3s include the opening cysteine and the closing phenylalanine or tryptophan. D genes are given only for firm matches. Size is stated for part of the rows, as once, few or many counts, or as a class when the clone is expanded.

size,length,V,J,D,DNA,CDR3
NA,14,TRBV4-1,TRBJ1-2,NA,TGCGCCAGCAGCCAAGACCGACAGACTTATGGCTACACCTTC,CASSQDRQTYGYTF
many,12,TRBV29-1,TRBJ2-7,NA,TGCAGCGTTGCGCAGGGGAGCTACGAGCAGTACTTC,CSVAQGSYEQYF
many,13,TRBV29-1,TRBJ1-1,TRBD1,TGCAGCGGGACGACAGGGCCGAACACTGAAGCTTTCTTT,CSGTTGPNTEAFF
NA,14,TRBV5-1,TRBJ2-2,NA,TGCGCCAGCAACTTGGTGTCCAACACCGGGGAGCTGTTTTTT,CASNLVSNTGELFF
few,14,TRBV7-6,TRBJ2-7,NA,TGTGCCAGCAGCTTACTAGGGGCTTCCTACGAGCAGTACTTC,CASSLLGASYEQYF
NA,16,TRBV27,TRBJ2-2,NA,TGTGCCAGCAGTCTTTCCAGGACAGTCTTCACCGGGGAGCTGTTTTTT,CASSLSRTVFTGELFF
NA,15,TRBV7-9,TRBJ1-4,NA,TGTGCCAGCAGCTTATTTTCGTCAACTAATGAAAAACTGTTTTTT,CASSLFSSTNEKLFF
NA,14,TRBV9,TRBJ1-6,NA,TGTGCCAGCAGCCCGCTGACAGCAAATTCACCCCTCCACTTT,CASSPLTANSPLHF
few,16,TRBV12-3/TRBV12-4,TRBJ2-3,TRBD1,TGTGCCAGCAGTCCCTGGACAGGGCTGGGCACAGATACGCAGTATTTT,CASSPWTGLGTDTQYF
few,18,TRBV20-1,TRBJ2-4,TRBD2,TGCAGTGCTAGTCGAGAGATAGCGGGAGGTCTAGCCAAAAACATTCAGTACTTC,CSASREIAGGLAKNIQYF
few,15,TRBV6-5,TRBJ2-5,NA,TGTGCCAGCAGTTACGAAGGGTTATTAATTGAGACCCAGTACTTC,CASSYEGLLIETQYF
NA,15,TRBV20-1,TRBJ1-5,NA,TGCAGTGCTAGATATGTGGGTACCTCCGACCAGCCCCAGCATTTT,CSARYVGTSDQPQHF
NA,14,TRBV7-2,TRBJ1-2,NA,TGTGCCAGCAGCGCTGGGGGGGACCGGTATGGCTACACCTTC,CASSAGGDRYGYTF
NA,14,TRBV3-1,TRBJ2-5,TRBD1,TGTGCCAGCAGCCAAAGTGGACAGGGGAAGACCCAGTACTTC,CASSQSGQGKTQYF
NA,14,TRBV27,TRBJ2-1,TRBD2,TGTGCCAGCAGTGGGACTAGCGGGAGACATGAGCAGTTCTTC,CASSGTSGRHEQFF
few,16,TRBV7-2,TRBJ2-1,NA,TGTGCCAGCAGCCCCGGGTGGGGGGCGTCCTACAATGAGCAGTTCTTC,CASSPGWGASYNEQFF
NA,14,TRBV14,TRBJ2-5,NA,TGTGCCAGCAGCCTCTCCCGGGCCATGGGGACCCAGTACTTC,CASSLSRAMGTQYF
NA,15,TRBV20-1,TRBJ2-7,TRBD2,TGCAGTGCTAACAGACTAGCGGAGGAAAAGAACGAGCAGTACTTC,CSANRLAEEKNEQYF
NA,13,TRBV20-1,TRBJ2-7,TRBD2,TGCAGTGCTAGAGTCCCCGGGGGGGCCGAGCAGTACTTC,CSARVPGGAEQYF
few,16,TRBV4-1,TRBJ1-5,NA,TGCGCCAGCAGCCACCGAGAACAGGGTTGGGATCAGCCCCAGCATTTT,CASSHREQGWDQPQHF
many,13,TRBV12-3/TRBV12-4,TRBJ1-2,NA,TGTGCCAGCAGTACTAGGACCAGCCATGGCTACACCTTC,CASSTRTSHGYTF
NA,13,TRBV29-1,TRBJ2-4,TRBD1,TGCAGCGTAGGGGGCCTTGACAAAAACAGTCAGTACTTC,CSVGGLDKNSQYF
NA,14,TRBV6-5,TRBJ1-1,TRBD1,TGTGCCAGCAGTTACTCGACAGGGGACACTGAAGCTTTCTTT,CASSYSTGDTEAFF
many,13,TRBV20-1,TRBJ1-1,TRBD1,TGCAGTGTGGGACAGATCATGAACACTGAAGCTTTCTTT,CSVGQIMNTEAFF